What follows is one T cell receptor beta chain and its context. Residents of about two dozen US areas, aged roughly 18 to 90 years, made up the participants. The entry originates in a study of blood T cell repertoires in COVID-19. Study as a whole: Donors in Cohort 3 counted as recovered after two negative PCRs, clearance, or symptom resolution. Italy, Spain and the United States were the sources of the convalescent and acute COVID-19 samples.

Trimming removed 6 bases at V and 2 bases at J, with 14 bases between. Germline-derived CDR1 and CDR2 are MNHEY and SVGEGT. This CDR3 is 14 amino acids long. Clones were sequenced by immunoSEQ multiplex PCR, and TCRdb holds only the in-frame ones, with some missing. This sample yields some 300,000 clones, of which approximately 90% are seen a single time; around 2% belongs to the top ten. The material sequenced was PBMCs or T cells enriched from blood (not recorded which). The chain couples TRBV6-2 or TRBV6-3 to TRBJ2-7; the D is unclear. The sequence was collected from a woman aged 55-70 years in a cohort exposed to, infected with or recovered from COVID-19 (not recorded which). CDR3 coding DNA: TGTGCCAGCAGCCCCCCGACGGAGACCTACGAGCAGTACTTC. Encoded protein: CASSPPTETYEQYF.